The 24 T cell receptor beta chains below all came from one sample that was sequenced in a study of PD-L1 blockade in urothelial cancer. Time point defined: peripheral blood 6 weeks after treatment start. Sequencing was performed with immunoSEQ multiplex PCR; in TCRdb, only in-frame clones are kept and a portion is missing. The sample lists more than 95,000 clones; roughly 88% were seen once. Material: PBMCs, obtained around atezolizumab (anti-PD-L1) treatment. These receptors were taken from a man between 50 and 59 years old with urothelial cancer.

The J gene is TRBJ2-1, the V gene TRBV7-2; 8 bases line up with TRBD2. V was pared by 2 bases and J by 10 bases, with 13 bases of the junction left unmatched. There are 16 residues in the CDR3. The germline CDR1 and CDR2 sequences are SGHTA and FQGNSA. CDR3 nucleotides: TGTGCCAGCAGCTTAACGGGAGGGTTTACAAGTGACGAGCAGTTCTTC. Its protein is CASSLTGGFTSDEQFF. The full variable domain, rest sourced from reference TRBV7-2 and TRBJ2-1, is GAGVSQSPSNKVTEKGKDVELRCDPISGHTALYWYRQSLGQGLEFLIYFQGNSAPDKSGLPSDRFSAERTGGSVSTLTIQRTQQEDSAVYLCASSLTGGFTSDEQFFGPGTRLTVL.

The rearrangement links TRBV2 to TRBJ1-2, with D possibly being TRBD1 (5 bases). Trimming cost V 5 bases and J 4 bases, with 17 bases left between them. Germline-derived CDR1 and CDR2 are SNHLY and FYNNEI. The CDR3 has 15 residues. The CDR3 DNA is TGTGCCAGCAGTCTGGGGAGAGGGACTAGCTATGGCTACACCTTC. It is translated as CASSLGRGTSYGYTF.

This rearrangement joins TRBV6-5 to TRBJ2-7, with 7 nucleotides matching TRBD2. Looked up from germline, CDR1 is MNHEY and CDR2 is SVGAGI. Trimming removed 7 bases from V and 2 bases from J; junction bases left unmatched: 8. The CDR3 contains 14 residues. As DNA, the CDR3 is TGTGCCAGCAAGAGGGCTAGCGGACCCTACGAGCAGTACTTC. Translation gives CASKRASGPYEQYF.

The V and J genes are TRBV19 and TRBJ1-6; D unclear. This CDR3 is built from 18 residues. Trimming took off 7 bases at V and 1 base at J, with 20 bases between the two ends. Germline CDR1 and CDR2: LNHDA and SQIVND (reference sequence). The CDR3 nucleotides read TGTGCCAGTATCACACCCGGAACCCCTAGGTCCTATAATTCACCCCTCCACTTT. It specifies CASITPGTPRSYNSPLHF.

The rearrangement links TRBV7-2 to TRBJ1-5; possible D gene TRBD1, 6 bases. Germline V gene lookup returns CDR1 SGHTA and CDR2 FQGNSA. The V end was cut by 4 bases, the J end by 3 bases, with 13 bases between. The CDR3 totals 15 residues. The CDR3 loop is CASSSPGGSNQPQHF. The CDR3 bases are TGTGCCAGCAGCTCACCGGGGGGCTCCAATCAGCCCCAGCATTTT. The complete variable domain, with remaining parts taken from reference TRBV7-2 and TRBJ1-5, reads GAGVSQSPSNKVTEKGKDVELRCDPISGHTALYWYRQSLGQGLEFLIYFQGNSAPDKSGLPSDRFSAERTGGSVSTLTIQRTQQEDSAVYLCASSSPGGSNQPQHFGDGTRLSIL.

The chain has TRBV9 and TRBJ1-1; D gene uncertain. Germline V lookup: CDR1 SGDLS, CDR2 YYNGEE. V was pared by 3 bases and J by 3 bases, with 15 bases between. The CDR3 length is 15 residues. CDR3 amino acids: CASSASAIWDTEAFF. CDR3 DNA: TGTGCCAGCAGCGCCAGCGCCATCTGGGACACTGAAGCTTTCTTT.

The CDR3 DNA sequence: TGTGCCAGCAGGCCGGGGGCGGGAGCGATATCCGGGGAGCTGTTTTTT. It yields the protein CASRPGAGAISGELFF. The gene calls are TRBV5-4 and TRBJ2-2; D is possibly TRBD2 (7 bases). The CDR3 loop spans 16 amino acids. V lost 5 bases and J lost 6, with 20 bases in between. Germline CDR1 SGHNT, CDR2 YYREEE (reference sequence).

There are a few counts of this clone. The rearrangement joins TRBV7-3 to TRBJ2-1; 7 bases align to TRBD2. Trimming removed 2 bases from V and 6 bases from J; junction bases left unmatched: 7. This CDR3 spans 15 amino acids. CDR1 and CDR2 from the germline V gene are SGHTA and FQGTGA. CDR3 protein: CASSLGAGGTNEQFF. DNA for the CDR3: TGTGCCAGCAGCTTAGGAGCCGGGGGGACCAATGAGCAGTTCTTC.

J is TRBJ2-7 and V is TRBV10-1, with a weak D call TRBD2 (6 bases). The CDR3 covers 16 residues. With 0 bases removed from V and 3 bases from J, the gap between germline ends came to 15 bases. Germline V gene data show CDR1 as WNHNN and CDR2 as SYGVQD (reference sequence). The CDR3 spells CASSESGGSAIYEQYF. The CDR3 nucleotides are TGCGCCAGCAGTGAGTCGGGAGGTAGCGCTATCTACGAGCAGTACTTC.

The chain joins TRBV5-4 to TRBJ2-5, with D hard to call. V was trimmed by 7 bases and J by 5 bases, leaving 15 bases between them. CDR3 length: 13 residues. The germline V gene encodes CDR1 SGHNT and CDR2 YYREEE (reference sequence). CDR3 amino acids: CASHTSSGETQYF. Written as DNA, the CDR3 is TGTGCCAGCCATACATCTAGTGGGGAGACCCAGTACTTC.

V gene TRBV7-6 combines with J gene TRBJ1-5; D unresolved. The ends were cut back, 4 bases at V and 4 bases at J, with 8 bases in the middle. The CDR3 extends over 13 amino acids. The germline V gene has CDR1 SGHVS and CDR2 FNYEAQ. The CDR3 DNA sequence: TGTGCCAGCAGCTCGGACTTAAATCAGCCCCAGCATTTT. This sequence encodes CASSSDLNQPQHF.

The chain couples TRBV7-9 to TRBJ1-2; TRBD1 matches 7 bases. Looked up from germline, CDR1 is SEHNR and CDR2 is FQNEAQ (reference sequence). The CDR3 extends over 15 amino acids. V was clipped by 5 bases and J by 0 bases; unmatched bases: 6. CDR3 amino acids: CASSTPGQSNYGYTF. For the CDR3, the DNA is TGTGCCAGCAGCACACCGGGACAGTCTAACTATGGCTACACCTTC.

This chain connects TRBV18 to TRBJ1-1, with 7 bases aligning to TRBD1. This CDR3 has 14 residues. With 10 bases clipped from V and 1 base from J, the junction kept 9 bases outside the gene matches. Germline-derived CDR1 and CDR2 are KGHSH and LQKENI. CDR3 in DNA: TGTGCCACCACTTCTACAGGGGCGAACACTGAAGCTTTCTTT. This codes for CATTSTGANTEAFF. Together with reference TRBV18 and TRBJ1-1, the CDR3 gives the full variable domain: NAGVMQNPRHLVRRRGQEARLRCSPMKGHSHVYWYRQLPEEGLKFMVYLQKENIIDESGMPKERFSAEFPKEGPSILRIQQVVRGDSAAYFCATTSTGANTEAFFGQGTRLTVV.

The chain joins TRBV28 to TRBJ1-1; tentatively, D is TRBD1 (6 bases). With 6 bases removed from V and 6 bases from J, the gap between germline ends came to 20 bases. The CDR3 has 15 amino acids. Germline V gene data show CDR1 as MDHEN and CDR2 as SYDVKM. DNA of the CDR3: TGTGCCAGCAGGGAGAGACAGGCCGTCAGGGCTGAAGCTTTCTTT. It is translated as CASRERQAVRAEAFF. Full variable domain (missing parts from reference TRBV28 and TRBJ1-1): DVKVTQSSRYLVKRTGEKVFLECVQDMDHENMFWYRQDPGLGLRLIYFSYDVKMKEKGDIPEGYSVSREKKERFSLILESASTNQTSMYLCASRERQAVRAEAFFGQGTRLTVV.

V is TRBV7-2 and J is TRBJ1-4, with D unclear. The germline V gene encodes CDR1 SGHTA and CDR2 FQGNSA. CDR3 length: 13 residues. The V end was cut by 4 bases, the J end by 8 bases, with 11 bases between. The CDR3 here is CASSSPGGEKLFF. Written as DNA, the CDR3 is TGTGCCAGCAGCTCCCCCGGAGGGGAAAAACTGTTTTTT.

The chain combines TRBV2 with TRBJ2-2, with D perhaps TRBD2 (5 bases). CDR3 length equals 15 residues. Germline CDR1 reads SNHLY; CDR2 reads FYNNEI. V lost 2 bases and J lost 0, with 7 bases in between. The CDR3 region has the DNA TGTGCCAGCAGTGAATCGGGATCGAACACCGGGGAGCTGTTTTTT. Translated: CASSESGSNTGELFF.

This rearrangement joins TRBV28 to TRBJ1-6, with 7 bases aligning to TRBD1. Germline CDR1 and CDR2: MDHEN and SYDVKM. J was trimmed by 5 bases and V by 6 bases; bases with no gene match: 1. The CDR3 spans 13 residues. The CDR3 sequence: CASRQGNNSPLHF. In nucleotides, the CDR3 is TGTGCCAGCAGACAGGGGAATAATTCACCCCTCCACTTT.

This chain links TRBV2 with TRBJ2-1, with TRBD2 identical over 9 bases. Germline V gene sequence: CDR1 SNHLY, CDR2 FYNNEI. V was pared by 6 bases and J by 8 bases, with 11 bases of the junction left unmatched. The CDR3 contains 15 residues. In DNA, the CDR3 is TGTGCCAGCAGGGAACTAGCGGGCCTAGGGGATGAGCAGTTCTTC. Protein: CASRELAGLGDEQFF.

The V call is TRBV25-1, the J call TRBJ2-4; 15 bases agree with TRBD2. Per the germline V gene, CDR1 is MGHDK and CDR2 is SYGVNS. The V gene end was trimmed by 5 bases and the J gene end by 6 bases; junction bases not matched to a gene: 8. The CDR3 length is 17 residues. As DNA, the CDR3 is TGTGCCAGCAGTCCTAGGACTAGCGGGAGGGTCCCAAACATTCAGTACTTC. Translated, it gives CASSPRTSGRVPNIQYF. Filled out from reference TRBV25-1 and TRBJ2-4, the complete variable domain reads EADIYQTPRYLVIGTGKKITLECSQTMGHDKMYWYQQDPGMELHLIHYSYGVNSTEKGDLSSESTVSRIRTEHFPLTLESARPSHTSQYLCASSPRTSGRVPNIQYFGAGTRLSVL.

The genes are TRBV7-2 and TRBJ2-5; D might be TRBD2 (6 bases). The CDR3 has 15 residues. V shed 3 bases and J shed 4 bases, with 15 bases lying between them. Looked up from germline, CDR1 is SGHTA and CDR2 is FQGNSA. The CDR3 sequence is CASSFIGSMRETQYF. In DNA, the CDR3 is TGTGCCAGCAGCTTCATCGGGAGTATGAGAGAGACCCAGTACTTC.

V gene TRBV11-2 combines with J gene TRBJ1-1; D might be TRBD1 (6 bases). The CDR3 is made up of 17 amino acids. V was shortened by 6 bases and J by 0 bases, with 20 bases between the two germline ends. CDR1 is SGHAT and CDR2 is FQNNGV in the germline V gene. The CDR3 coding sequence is TGTGCCAGCAGGACAGGACGGTCGACCCGGATGAACACTGAAGCTTTCTTT. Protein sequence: CASRTGRSTRMNTEAFF.

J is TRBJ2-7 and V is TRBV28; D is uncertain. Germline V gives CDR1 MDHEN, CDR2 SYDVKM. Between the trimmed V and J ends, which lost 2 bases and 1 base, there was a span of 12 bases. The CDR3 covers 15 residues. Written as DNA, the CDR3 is TGTGCCAGCAGTTTAACCGGGTGGTCTTCCTACGAGCAGTACTTC. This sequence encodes CASSLTGWSSYEQYF.

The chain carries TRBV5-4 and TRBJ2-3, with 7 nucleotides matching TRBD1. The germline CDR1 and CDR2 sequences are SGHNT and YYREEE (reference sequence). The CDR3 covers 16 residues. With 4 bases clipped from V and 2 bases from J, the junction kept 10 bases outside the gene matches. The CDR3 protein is CASSSDRELSTDTQYF. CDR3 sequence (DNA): TGTGCCAGCAGCAGCGACAGGGAGCTATCCACAGATACGCAGTATTTT.

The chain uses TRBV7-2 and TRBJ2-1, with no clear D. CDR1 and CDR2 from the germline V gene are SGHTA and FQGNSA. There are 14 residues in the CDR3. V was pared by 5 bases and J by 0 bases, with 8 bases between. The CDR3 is CASSNISSYNEQFF. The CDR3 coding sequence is TGTGCCAGCAGCAACATCAGCTCCTACAATGAGCAGTTCTTC.